This TCR beta chain stems from a study of T cells in Graves' hyperthyroidism and ophthalmopathy. Whole-study findings and limits: Ophthalmopathy prediction by the model preceded onset by a median approximately 6.9 months. Ophthalmopathy was distinguished from stable hyperthyroidism by 13 V-J signatures.

Clinical symptoms, serum thyroxine, TRAb, thyroid ultrasound and orbital computed tomography established diagnosis. The V gene lost 11 bases and the J gene lost 11 bases, with 10 bases spanning the gap. Per germline, CDR1 ENHRY and CDR2 SYGVKD. The CDR3 spans 10 residues. TCR beta CDR3 sequences were amplified from RNA transcripts. RT-PCR in the first round (using the HTBI primer set) targeted the TCR CDR3. TCRdb re-called the multiplex PCR reads with MiXCR, one entry per CDR3 protein. The sample carries around 800,000 distinct CDR3 sequences, approximately 40% recorded once. This clonotype was picked up one time. Its antigen is not known.

What was sequenced was blood. The V and J genes are TRBV10-3 and TRBJ2-6, with D tentatively TRBD1 or TRBD2 (6 bases each). The clonotype comes from a man between 18 and 35 years old with Graves' hyperthyroidism. The CDR3 sequence is CASGGDVLTF. The DNA for the CDR3 is TGTGCCTCCGGGGGCGACGTCCTGACTTTC.